This T cell receptor beta chain originates from a study of T cell changes during pregnancy in multiple sclerosis. Some clones are missing from TCRdb's copy, which holds only in-frame ones; the method was immunoSEQ multiplex PCR. The sample shows 60,000 to 85,000 clones, about 94% of them seen only once. The sequence derives from a female donor with multiple sclerosis, enrolled in a pregnancy study. Sequenced material: peripheral blood, taken in the third trimester of pregnancy.

CDR3 region: CASSERDRGSYEQYF. The CDR3 DNA follows: TGTGCCAGCAGCGAACGGGACAGGGGGTCCTACGAGCAGTACTTC. This chain links TRBV2 with TRBJ2-7, with 11 bases identical to TRBD1. The CDR3 extends over 15 amino acids. Germline CDR1 is SNHLY and CDR2 is FYNNEI. Trimming took 6 bases from V and 1 from J; bases not matched to a gene: 5.